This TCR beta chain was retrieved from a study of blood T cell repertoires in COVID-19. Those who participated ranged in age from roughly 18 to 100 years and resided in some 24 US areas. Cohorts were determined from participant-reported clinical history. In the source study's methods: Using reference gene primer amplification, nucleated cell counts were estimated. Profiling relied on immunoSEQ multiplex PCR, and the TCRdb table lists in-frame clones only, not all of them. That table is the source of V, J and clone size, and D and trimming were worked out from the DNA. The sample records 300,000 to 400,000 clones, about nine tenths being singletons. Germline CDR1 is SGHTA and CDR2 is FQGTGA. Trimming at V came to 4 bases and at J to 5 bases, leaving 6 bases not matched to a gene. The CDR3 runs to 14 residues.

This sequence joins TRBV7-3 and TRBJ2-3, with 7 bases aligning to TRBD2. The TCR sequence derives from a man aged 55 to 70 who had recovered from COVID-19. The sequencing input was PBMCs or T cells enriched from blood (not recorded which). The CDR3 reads CASSSGGSVDTQYF. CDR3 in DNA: TGTGCCAGCAGCTCCGGGGGGTCGGTAGATACGCAGTATTTT.